This T cell receptor beta chain was obtained from a study of cytomegalovirus exposure and HLA in healthy donors. CDR1 and CDR2 (germline): GTSNPN, SVGIG (reference sequence). The CDR3 has 14 residues. V lost 5 bases to trimming and J lost 4 bases, with 15 bases between them. The PCR ran on 60 Vbeta and 13 Jbeta primers. Assay used: immunoSEQ multiplex PCR; TCRdb lists only in-frame clones, some missing. The sample has 150,000 to 200,000 clones; 79% are singletons. Sequences were obtained from PBMCs. This receptor was identified in a woman in her forties or fifties in good health and CMV-seronegative. J is TRBJ1-5 and V is TRBV30; maybe TRBD1 (5 bases). DNA of the CDR3: TGTGCCTGGGACCGCGGGGGGGGGAATCAGCCCCAGCATTTT. It codes for CAWDRGGGNQPQHF.